This passage covers 24 T cell receptor beta chains from one sample sequenced in a study of Graves' ophthalmopathy and Graves' hyperthyroidism. The sequenced template was RNA, covering the TCR beta CDR3 region. An opening RT-PCR round employed HTBI primers and preceded a second-round multiplex PCR. TCRdb reprocessed the multiplex PCR reads via MiXCR and lists one record per CDR3 protein. The top ten clones hold roughly 2.3% of a sample with about 370,000 distinct CDR3 sequences, approximately 18% of them seen once. The sequencing input was peripheral blood. These TCRs come from an adult woman with stable Graves' hyperthyroidism.

This clonotype was picked up many times. The gene calls are TRBV27 and TRBJ2-7; TRBD1 matches 10 bases. Germline-derived CDR1 and CDR2 are MNHEY and SMNVEV (reference sequence). Trimming removed 8 bases from V and 4 bases from J; junction bases left unmatched: 8. The CDR3 length is 14 residues. This CDR3 reads CASRRDRGWYEQYF. CDR3 sequence (DNA): TGTGCCAGCCGCCGGGACAGGGGTTGGTACGAGCAGTACTTC.

In the case of this clonotype: Because the CDR3 is missing its conserved closing phenylalanine or tryptophan, this is likely a read error. This chain uses TRBV7-9 with TRBJ2-5; 9 bases map to TRBD1. Germline-derived CDR1 and CDR2 are SEHNR and FQNEAQ (reference sequence). This CDR3 is built from 15 residues. Unmatched junction bases numbered 13, after V lost 5 bases and J lost 9 bases. The DNA for the CDR3 is TGTGCCAGCAGCCCGTACAGGGGGCGCCTTGAGTCCCAGTACTAC. This gives the protein CASSPYRGRLESQYY.

This clonotype occurred a few times. The CDR3: CASSPEGQIRGYTF. CDR3 DNA sequence: TGTGCCAGCAGCCCAGAAGGGCAGATCAGAGGCTACACCTTC. The rearrangement links TRBV9 to TRBJ1-2; D not resolved. V was cut by 4 bases and J by 8 bases, with 18 bases left in between. The CDR3 totals 14 residues. Germline V lookup: CDR1 SGDLS, CDR2 YYNGEE.

This clonotype was observed many times. This chain uses TRBV27 with TRBJ2-2, with TRBD2 matching over 9 bases. V dropped 4 bases and J dropped 4; count of bases not matched to a gene: 7. The CDR3 runs to 16 residues. CDR1 and CDR2 from the germline V gene are MNHEY and SMNVEV (reference sequence). For the CDR3, the DNA is TGTGCCAGCAGTTCATTAGCGGGAGTCGGCACCGGGGAGCTGTTTTTT. This sequence encodes CASSSLAGVGTGELFF.

At least ten counts were recorded for this clonotype. The V and J genes are TRBV28 and TRBJ2-7, with D possibly being TRBD2 (5 bases). Germline-derived CDR1 and CDR2 are MDHEN and SYDVKM. The CDR3 has 14 amino acids. Trimming removed 6 bases from V and 2 bases from J, with 14 bases in between. In DNA form, the CDR3 reads TGTGCCAGCAGCCCCCAAGCGGTCGCCTACGAGCAGTACTTC. Protein product: CASSPQAVAYEQYF.

The CDR3, as DNA: TGCAGTGCCCCAGCCTGGGAGACCCAGTACTTC. Its protein is CSAPAWETQYF. The chain joins TRBV20-1 to TRBJ2-5; D ambiguous. The CDR3 runs to 11 residues. Germline assignment: CDR1 DFQATT and CDR2 SNEGSKA (reference sequence). The germline V and J ends were trimmed by 6 bases and 5 bases, with 10 bases remaining between them.

The chain recombines TRBV12-3 or TRBV12-4 with TRBJ2-5, with 7 bases identical to TRBD1. This CDR3 has 15 residues. After removal of 3 bases from V and 5 bases from J, the junction contained 9 bases not matched to a gene. Here the CDR3 reads CASSFRDSTSETQYF. CDR3 DNA sequence: TGTGCCAGCAGTTTCAGGGACAGTACGAGTGAGACCCAGTACTTC.

This clonotype was detected ten times or more. The V and J genes are TRBV7-9 and TRBJ1-6; 7 bases agree with TRBD1. Trimming took 2 bases from V and 12 from J; bases not matched to a gene: 7. Germline lookup yields CDR1 SEHNR and CDR2 FQNEAQ (reference sequence). This CDR3 contains 14 residues. CDR3 protein: CASSLIRDSLPLHF. The CDR3 DNA follows: TGTGCCAGCAGCTTAATAAGGGACAGCTTACCCCTCCACTTT.

Ten or more counts support this clonotype. The chain uses TRBV30 and TRBJ1-5; D ambiguous. This CDR3 is 13 amino acids long. CDR1 and CDR2 (germline): GTSNPN, SVGIG (reference sequence). The ends were cut back, 0 bases at V and 4 bases at J, with 7 bases in the middle. This chain's CDR3 is CAWSVRPNQPQHF. DNA of the CDR3: TGTGCCTGGAGTGTACGGCCGAATCAGCCCCAGCATTTT. Full variable domain (remainder filled in from reference TRBV30 and TRBJ1-5): SQTIHQWPATLVQPVGSPLSLECTVEGTSNPNLYWYRQAAGRGLQLLFYSVGIGQISSEVPQNLSASRPQDRQFILSSKKLLLSDSGFYLCAWSVRPNQPQHFGDGTRLSIL.

This clonotype was recorded many times. The V call is TRBV7-8, the J call TRBJ2-2, with TRBD2 matching over 7 bases. CDR1 SGHVS and CDR2 FQNEAQ come from the germline V gene. There are 17 residues in the CDR3. The junction had 12 bases not matched to a gene; V was cut back by 1 base and J by 7 bases. CDR3 amino acids: CASSLDGGRALGGELFF. DNA of the CDR3: TGTGCCAGCAGCTTAGATGGTGGGAGGGCCTTGGGCGGGGAGCTGTTTTTT.

The table lists this clonotype with many counts. The CDR3 DNA is TGTGCCAGCAGTGTCTTGGGACAGGGTGTCGCGAGATATAGCAATCAGCCCCAGCATTTT. Translating it yields CASSVLGQGVARYSNQPQHF. The chain employs TRBV6-4 and TRBJ1-5; 9 bases are shared with TRBD1. V trimming: 4 bases; J trimming: 0 bases; junction bases outside the gene matches: 16. The CDR3 has 20 residues. Germline assignment: CDR1 MRHNA and CDR2 SNTAGT.

The chain joins TRBV6-1 to TRBJ1-1, with TRBD1 identical over 7 bases. Per the germline V gene, CDR1 is MNHNS and CDR2 is SASEGT. CDR3 length: 14 amino acids. The V and J ends lost 10 bases and 3 bases, in that order; junction bases with no gene match: 11. As DNA, the CDR3 is TGTGCCACCTCCAGGGGGGTGAAGTACACTGAAGCTTTCTTT. It codes for CATSRGVKYTEAFF.

This clonotype was detected only a few times. The chain is built from TRBV11-2 and TRBJ1-2; 8 bases are a match to TRBD1. The CDR3 is 15 amino acids. The V gene end was trimmed by 5 bases and the J gene end by 7 bases; junction bases not matched to a gene: 12. Germline loops: CDR1 SGHAT, CDR2 FQNNGV. Written as DNA, the CDR3 is TGTGCCAGCAGCCGAAACCGACAGGGGTCGCGTGGCTACACCTTC. Protein product: CASSRNRQGSRGYTF.

V and J are TRBV5-1 and TRBJ2-5; 10 nucleotides agree with TRBD2. The junction had 15 bases not matched to a gene; V was cut back by 2 bases and J by 2 bases. The CDR3 length is 19 residues. Germline lookup yields CDR1 SGHRS and CDR2 YFSETQ. The DNA for the CDR3 is TGCGCCAGCAGCTTCCCGGGACTAGCGAGCGGGGCCCAACAAGAGACCCAGTACTTC. This gives the protein CASSFPGLASGAQQETQYF.

This clonotype has ten or more counts. CDR3 sequence (DNA): TGCAGCGTTGAACCCGCCTCGACTAGTTCCTACGAGCAGTACTTC. This gives the protein CSVEPASTSSYEQYF. V and J are TRBV29-1 and TRBJ2-7, with a possible D match to TRBD2 (6 bases). Germline V gene lookup returns CDR1 SQVTM and CDR2 ANQGSEA. V was trimmed by 2 bases and J by 1 base, leaving 15 bases between them. This CDR3 is 15 amino acids long.

At least ten counts were recorded for this clonotype. The V and J genes are TRBV6-5 and TRBJ2-5; D could derive from TRBD1 or TRBD2 (6 bases each). This CDR3 has 14 residues. Germline V gene sequence: CDR1 MNHEY, CDR2 SVGAGI. Trimming removed 7 bases at V and 1 base at J, with 13 bases between. This CDR3 reads CASIQGGTQETQYF. As DNA, the CDR3 is TGTGCCAGCATCCAAGGGGGGACCCAAGAGACCCAGTACTTC.

V gene TRBV20-1 combines with J gene TRBJ2-7, with D possibly TRBD1 on 6 matching bases. The CDR3 is made up of 17 amino acids. Germline V CDR1 and CDR2: DFQATT, SNEGSKA (reference sequence). The V and J ends lost 0 bases and 3 bases respectively, with 21 bases between them. Here the CDR3 reads CSARDPYKTTGNYEQYF. The CDR3 bases are TGCAGTGCTAGAGATCCCTACAAAACCACAGGGAACTACGAGCAGTACTTC.

In its sample, this clonotype was seen many times. This chain connects TRBV29-1 to TRBJ1-2; D gene ambiguous. V shed 5 bases and J shed 6 bases, with 16 bases lying between them. This CDR3 has 13 amino acids. CDR1 SQVTM and CDR2 ANQGSEA come from the germline V gene. This chain's CDR3 is CSVRPQGLDGYTF. The CDR3 region has the DNA TGCAGCGTTCGACCCCAAGGTCTAGATGGCTACACCTTC.

This clonotype was detected many times. The rearrangement joins TRBV20-1 to TRBJ2-7; no clear D gene. CDR1 and CDR2 (germline): DFQATT, SNEGSKA (reference sequence). This CDR3 is 12 amino acids long. Trimming left V 6 bases short and J 6 bases short, with 15 bases between. CDR3 DNA: TGCAGTGCCAGCCCCCGAACCCTCGAGCAGTACTTC. Protein: CSASPRTLEQYF.

This clonotype was seen at least ten times. The chain carries TRBV5-1 and TRBJ1-2, with TRBD1 as a possible D gene (6 bases). This CDR3 is built from 15 residues. Germline-derived CDR1 and CDR2 are SGHRS and YFSETQ. Trimming left V 5 bases short and J 2 bases short, with 16 bases between. CDR3 loop: CASRTNRERNYGYTF. Here the CDR3 DNA reads TGCGCCAGCAGAACCAACAGGGAAAGGAACTATGGCTACACCTTC.

A few counts support this clonotype. This chain links TRBV15 with TRBJ1-6, with 7 bases fitting TRBD1. The CDR3 covers 20 residues. V lost 0 bases and J lost 7; bases outside the gene matches: 18. Germline V lookup: CDR1 LNHNV, CDR2 YYDKDF (reference sequence). The CDR3 region has the DNA TGTGCCACCAGCAGAGATTATGGGGGACAGTGGGACCATCTAAATTCACCCCTCCACTTT. It encodes CATSRDYGGQWDHLNSPLHF.

The rearrangement joins TRBV11-2 to TRBJ2-5; the match to TRBD2 covers 13 bases. Germline CDR1 reads SGHAT; CDR2 reads FQNNGV. CDR3 length equals 16 residues. Trimming cost V 4 bases and J 5 bases; bases outside gene matches: 7. The CDR3 spells CASSSTSGRARETQYF. CDR3 sequence (DNA): TGTGCCAGCAGCTCCACTAGCGGGAGGGCCAGGGAGACCCAGTACTTC. Full variable domain (rest looked up from reference TRBV11-2 and TRBJ2-5): EAGVAQSPRYKIIEKRQSVAFWCNPISGHATLYWYQQILGQGPKLLIQFQNNGVVDDSQLPKDRFSAERLKGVDSTLKIQPAKLEDSAVYLCASSSTSGRARETQYFGPGTRLLVL.

This clonotype was counted ten times or more. The V and J genes are TRBV5-1 and TRBJ2-2; TRBD1 is a possible D gene (5 bases). The CDR3 extends over 16 amino acids. CDR1 is SGHRS and CDR2 is YFSETQ in the germline V gene. With 1 base removed from V and 8 bases from J, the gap between germline ends came to 18 bases. The CDR3 DNA reads as TGCGCCAGCAGCTTGATAATGGGGCGCGGTGAGGGGGAGCTGTTTTTT. This codes for CASSLIMGRGEGELFF.

Turning to this clonotype: Just one base apart from a much larger clone, this may be a read error. The rearrangement links TRBV10-3 to TRBJ2-4; D uncertain. Looked up from germline, CDR1 is ENHRY and CDR2 is SYGVKD. The CDR3 has 13 residues. The DNA for the CDR3 is TGTGCCGTCAGCCGAGAATTGGGGAACATTCAGTACTTC. It is translated as CAVSRELGNIQYF.